The 7 T cell receptor beta chains reported below all come from one sample, sequenced in a study of monozygotic twins with inflammatory bowel disease. TCRdb reprocessed the 5' RACE reads and stores each CDR3 protein as one record, lacking DNA. The table for this sample gives around 400,000 distinct CDR3 sequences. The specimen was blood. All receptors come from a human donor with ulcerative colitis or Crohn's disease, or a healthy co-twin of an affected twin (not recorded which).

This sequence joins TRBV12-3 or TRBV12-4 and TRBJ2-7; the D gene TCRdb calls, TRBD1, cannot be checked with no DNA. The CDR3 has 13 residues. CDR3 residues: CASSPGTGTEQYF.

The rearrangement links TRBV7-9 to TRBJ1-5. The CDR3 totals 13 residues. CDR1 and CDR2 (germline): SEHNR, FQNEAQ (reference sequence). The CDR3 sequence is CASSLSTYQPQHF.

The chain recombines TRBV5-1 with TRBJ2-2. This CDR3 region has 16 residues. Germline V gene lookup returns CDR1 SGHRS and CDR2 YFSETQ. The CDR3 loop reads CASSFGVRVLDGELFF.

This chain links TRBV7-2 with TRBJ2-3; the D call of TRBD2 rests on TCRdb alone, since no DNA is present to check it. Germline CDR1 SGHTA, CDR2 FQGNSA. The CDR3 runs 15 residues. The CDR3 sequence is CASSLSVVAGDTQYF.

The J gene is TRBJ2-5, the V gene TRBV7-9. The CDR3 extends over 13 amino acids. Germline assignment: CDR1 SEHNR and CDR2 FQNEAQ (reference sequence). The CDR3 reads CASSSSSQETQYF.

The V and J genes are TRBV30 and TRBJ2-3; the TCRdb D gene call, TRBD2, has no DNA to confirm it. Germline-derived CDR1 and CDR2 are GTSNPN and SVGIG (reference sequence). The CDR3 is made up of 13 amino acids. The CDR3 here is CAWSSSGGDTQYF.

The chain employs TRBV6-5 and TRBJ1-2. This CDR3 is 15 amino acids long. Germline V gene data show CDR1 as MNHEY and CDR2 as SVGAGI. CDR3 loop: CASSYSKHKNYGYTF.